The 11 T cell receptor beta chains presented below share a single source sample, sequenced in a study of blood T cell repertoires in COVID-19. Clones were read by immunoSEQ multiplex PCR, and TCRdb kept only the in-frame ones, dropping some. Here the sample spans roughly 240,000 clones, approximately 88% being singletons. The specimen was PBMCs or T cells enriched from blood (not recorded which). The receptors were gathered from a woman aged 30 to 39 with acute COVID-19.

The gene calls are TRBV5-6 and TRBJ1-2, with TRBD1 matching 8 bases. CDR1 and CDR2 from the germline V gene are SGHDT and YYEEEE. J gave up 6 bases and V 0 bases, and 1 base lay outside the gene matches. The CDR3 consists of 13 residues. For the CDR3, the DNA is TGTGCCAGCAGCTTGGGCAGGGGGCATGGCTACACCTTC. Its translation: CASSLGRGHGYTF.

This chain connects TRBV13 to TRBJ2-2, with 7 bases matching TRBD1. The CDR3 has 15 residues. After removal of 4 bases from V and 6 bases from J, the junction contained 8 bases not matched to a gene. Germline CDR1 reads PRHDT; CDR2 reads FYEKMQ (reference sequence). The CDR3 reads CASSSFDRAAGELFF. The CDR3 DNA reads as TGTGCCAGCAGCTCCTTCGACAGGGCGGCCGGGGAGCTGTTTTTT.

V gene TRBV5-1 combines with J gene TRBJ2-5; unclear D gene. This CDR3 is 13 amino acids long. CDR1 SGHRS and CDR2 YFSETQ come from the germline V gene. Trimming removed 0 bases from V and 5 bases from J, with 8 bases in between. CDR3 sequence reads: CASSLEPWETQYF. The CDR3 DNA sequence: TGCGCCAGCAGCTTGGAGCCCTGGGAGACCCAGTACTTC.

The V gene is TRBV6-2 or TRBV6-3, the J gene TRBJ2-1; possibly TRBD1 for D (6 bases). Trimming stripped 4 bases from V and 3 bases from J, with 13 bases between. This CDR3 has 15 residues. Germline V gene data show CDR1 as MNHEY and CDR2 as SVGEGT. CDR3 DNA: TGTGCCAGCAGTTCCCCAGGGGAGATCTACAATGAGCAGTTCTTC. Translated: CASSSPGEIYNEQFF.

This clone was detected only a few times. The CDR3 reads CASSARAGELFF. The CDR3 nucleotides read TGTGCCAGCTCAGCGAGAGCCGGGGAGCTGTTTTTT. V and J are TRBV9 and TRBJ2-2; the D is unclear. V dropped 7 bases and J dropped 6 bases, with 10 bases sitting between them. The germline CDR1 and CDR2 sequences are SGDLS and YYNGEE. This CDR3 is built from 12 residues.

The rearrangement uses TRBV6-6 and TRBJ2-3, with D perhaps matching TRBD2 (5 bases). The germline V gene encodes CDR1 MNHNY and CDR2 SVGAGI (reference sequence). V lost 10 bases, J lost 6 bases, and 23 bases lay in between. CDR3 size: 15 residues. Here the CDR3 DNA reads TGTGCCATCTCCTGGGCACTATCTTGGAGGGATACGCAGTATTTT. Translated: CAISWALSWRDTQYF.

This rearrangement joins TRBV6-5 to TRBJ2-1; TRBD2 matches at 9 bases. V gave up 2 bases and J gave up 7 bases; unmatched junction bases: 6. CDR3 length: 15 residues. Germline CDR1 is MNHEY and CDR2 is SVGAGI. The CDR3 DNA reads TGTGCCAGCAGTTACCCCCAGCGGGGGGTAAATGAGCAGTTCTTC. Translated: CASSYPQRGVNEQFF.

This chain joins TRBV20-1 and TRBJ2-5; D is ambiguous. The CDR3 has 13 residues. Germline V gene lookup returns CDR1 DFQATT and CDR2 SNEGSKA (reference sequence). Trimming cost V 3 bases and J 4 bases, with 12 bases left between them. CDR3 protein: CSASKSAGETQYF. As DNA, the CDR3 is TGCAGTGCTAGTAAGTCCGCCGGAGAGACCCAGTACTTC.

V usage is TRBV6-5 and J usage is TRBJ1-3; D gene ambiguous. CDR3 length: 13 residues. Germline-derived CDR1 and CDR2 are MNHEY and SVGAGI. V was pared by 7 bases and J by 0 bases, with 7 bases between. CDR3: CASIQSSGNTIYF. In DNA, the CDR3 is TGTGCCAGCATACAAAGCTCTGGAAACACCATATATTTT.

This clone has just one count. The V gene is TRBV5-1, the J gene TRBJ1-2; 9 bases match TRBD1. Germline lookup yields CDR1 SGHRS and CDR2 YFSETQ. CDR3 size: 16 residues. Unmatched junction bases numbered 11, after V lost 4 bases and J lost 4 bases. The CDR3 here is CASSLSRDRAAYGYTF. The CDR3 DNA reads as TGCGCCAGCAGCCTAAGCCGGGACAGGGCTGCCTATGGCTACACCTTC.

The chain is built from TRBV5-6 and TRBJ2-1; D may be TRBD2 (6 bases). Trimming shortened V by 3 bases and J by 7 bases, and 20 bases separated the two germline ends. The CDR3 loop spans 16 amino acids. The germline V gene has CDR1 SGHDT and CDR2 YYEEEE. The DNA of the CDR3 is TGTGCCAGCAGCTGGGGCTACCTTCGGGGGAGGAATGAGCAGTTCTTC. This sequence encodes CASSWGYLRGRNEQFF.